This T cell receptor (beta chain) was identified during a study of blood T cell repertoires in COVID-19. Sequencing was performed with immunoSEQ multiplex PCR; in TCRdb, only in-frame clones are kept and a portion is missing. The sample comprises about 250,000 clones, 70% to 90% of which are singletons, and about 6.7% rests with the top ten. V dropped 7 bases and J dropped 7 bases, with 17 bases sitting between them. This CDR3 is built from 14 residues. Per germline, CDR1 MDHEN and CDR2 SYDVKM. The sample taken for sequencing was peripheral blood. The sequence was collected from a woman in her 30s with COVID-19, enrolled during active disease. The rearrangement links TRBV28 to TRBJ1-5; D perhaps matches TRBD1 (6 bases). CDR3 bases: TGTGCCAGCACCTTAGGGGGATCGGGGCAGCCCCAGCATTTT. It yields the protein CASTLGGSGQPQHF.